This paragraph reports one TCR beta chain. The antigen is not known. The germline V gene encodes CDR1 MDHEN and CDR2 SYDVKM. The CDR3 consists of 20 residues. Trimming cost V 6 bases and J 4 bases; bases outside gene matches: 19. The data were produced by immunoSEQ multiplex PCR, yet TCRdb's version contains in-frame clones alone and is incomplete. The repertoire includes tens of thousands of clones, 90% of them detected once, and just under 2% sits in the top ten. This sample is part of a study of T cells in localized non-small cell lung cancer. Broader study findings: Elevated blood T cell density was associated with longer overall survival. A single tumor region was sequenced, leaving heterogeneity possible.

The sample consisted of peripheral blood, taken before any cancer treatment. This rearrangement joins TRBV28 to TRBJ2-3, with TRBD2 matching 13 bases. The TCR was taken from a woman aged 35 to 75 with stage I lung adenocarcinoma. DNA for the CDR3: TGTGCCAGCAGCCCCGATCCACTAGCGGGAGGGCCTAGGAGCGCAGATACGCAGTATTTT. It codes for CASSPDPLAGGPRSADTQYF. Combining the CDR3 with reference TRBV28 and TRBJ2-3 gives the whole variable domain DVKVTQSSRYLVKRTGEKVFLECVQDMDHENMFWYRQDPGLGLRLIYFSYDVKMKEKGDIPEGYSVSREKKERFSLILESASTNQTSMYLCASSPDPLAGGPRSADTQYFGPGTRLTVL.